The T cell receptor (beta chain) described here comes from a study of blood T cell repertoires in COVID-19. Looking at the study overall: There were acute and convalescent COVID-19 samples, and they came from the United States, Italy and Spain.

In the authors' workflow: Reference gene primers were amplified, and this amplification served to estimate nucleated cell counts. Data came from immunoSEQ multiplex PCR; TCRdb stores just in-frame clones and leaves some out. V and J calls and clone size are copied from that table; D and trimming were computed from the DNA. The sample shows 230,000 or so clones, roughly 84% of them seen only once. Participants spanned ages about 18 to 100 years and resided in about two dozen US areas. Before they entered the study, exposed participants had met a COVID-19 case within 2 weeks. This CDR3 contains 14 residues. Trimming removed 6 bases from V and 6 bases from J, with 15 bases in between. The germline V gene encodes CDR1 MNHEY and CDR2 SMNVEV (reference sequence).

The clonotype comes from a woman aged 50 to 65 who had been exposed to COVID-19. J is TRBJ1-5 and V is TRBV27; D call uncertain. Sequenced sample: PBMCs or T cells enriched from blood (not recorded which). The CDR3: CASSSLMAGQPQHF. CDR3 DNA: TGTGCCAGCAGCTCGCTTATGGCGGGTCAGCCCCAGCATTTT.